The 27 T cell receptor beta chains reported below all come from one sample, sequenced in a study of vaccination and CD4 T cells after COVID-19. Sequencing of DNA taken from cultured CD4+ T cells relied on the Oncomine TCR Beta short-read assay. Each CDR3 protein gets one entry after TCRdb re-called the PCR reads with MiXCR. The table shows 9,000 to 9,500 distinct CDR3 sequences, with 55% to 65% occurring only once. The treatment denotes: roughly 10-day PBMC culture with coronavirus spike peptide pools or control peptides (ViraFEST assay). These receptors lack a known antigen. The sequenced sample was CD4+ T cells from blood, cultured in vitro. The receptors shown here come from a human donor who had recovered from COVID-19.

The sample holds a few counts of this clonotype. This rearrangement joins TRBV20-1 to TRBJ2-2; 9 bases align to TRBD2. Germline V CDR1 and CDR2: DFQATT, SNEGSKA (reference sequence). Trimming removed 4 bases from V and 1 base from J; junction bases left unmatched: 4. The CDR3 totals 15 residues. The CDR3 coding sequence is TGCAGTGCTAAACTAGCGGGCGGGAACACCGGGGAGCTGTTTTTT. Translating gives CSAKLAGGNTGELFF.

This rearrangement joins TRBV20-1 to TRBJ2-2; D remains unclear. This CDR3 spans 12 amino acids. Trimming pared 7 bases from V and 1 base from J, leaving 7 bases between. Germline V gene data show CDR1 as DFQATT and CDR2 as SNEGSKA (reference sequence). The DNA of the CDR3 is TGCAGTGTACAGCGGAACACCGGGGAGCTGTTTTTT. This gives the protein CSVQRNTGELFF.

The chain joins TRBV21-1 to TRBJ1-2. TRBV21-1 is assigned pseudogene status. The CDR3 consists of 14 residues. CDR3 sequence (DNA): TGTGCCAGCAGCAAAGAACACAGCTTCTATGGCTACACCTTC. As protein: CASSKEHSFYGYTF.

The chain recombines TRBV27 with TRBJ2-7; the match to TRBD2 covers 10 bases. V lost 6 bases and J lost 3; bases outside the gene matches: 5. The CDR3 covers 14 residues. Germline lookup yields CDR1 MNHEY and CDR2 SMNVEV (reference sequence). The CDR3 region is CASSKLAGRYEQYF. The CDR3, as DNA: TGTGCCAGCAGCAAACTAGCGGGGCGCTACGAGCAGTACTTC.

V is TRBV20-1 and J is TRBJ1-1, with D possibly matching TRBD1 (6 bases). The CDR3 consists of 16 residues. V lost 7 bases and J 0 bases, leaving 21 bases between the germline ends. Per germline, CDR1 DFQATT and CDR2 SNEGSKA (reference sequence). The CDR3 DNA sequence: TGCAGTGTCCCTAATTCGAGGAGGGGGGTGAACACTGAAGCTTTCTTT. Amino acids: CSVPNSRRGVNTEAFF.

CDR3 sequence reads: CSARDLLGGPGRGYTF. DNA for the CDR3: TGCAGTGCTAGAGATCTCTTGGGGGGACCCGGGAGGGGCTACACCTTC. The chain combines TRBV20-1 with TRBJ1-2; a weak D match, TRBD1 (5 bases). Germline V gene lookup returns CDR1 DFQATT and CDR2 SNEGSKA (reference sequence). This CDR3 is 16 amino acids long. The ends were cut back, 0 bases at V and 8 bases at J, with 22 bases in the middle.

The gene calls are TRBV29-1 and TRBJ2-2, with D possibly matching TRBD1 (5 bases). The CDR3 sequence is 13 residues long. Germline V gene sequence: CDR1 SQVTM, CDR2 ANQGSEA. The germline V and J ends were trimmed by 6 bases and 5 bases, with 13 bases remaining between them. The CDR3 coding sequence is TGCAGCGTGAGAGGACAAGCTACCGGGGAGCTGTTTTTT. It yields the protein CSVRGQATGELFF.

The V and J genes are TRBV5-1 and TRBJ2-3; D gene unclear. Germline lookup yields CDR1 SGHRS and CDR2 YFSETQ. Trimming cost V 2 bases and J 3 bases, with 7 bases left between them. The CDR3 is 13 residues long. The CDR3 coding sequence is TGCGCCAGCAGCTTTCCCGAGACAGATACGCAGTATTTT. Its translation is CASSFPETDTQYF.

The CDR3 DNA follows: TGTGCCAGCAGCTTGTTGTCGGGGGGCTCCTACGAGCAGTACTTC. This gives the protein CASSLLSGGSYEQYF. The rearrangement joins TRBV7-2 to TRBJ2-7; 7 positions match TRBD2. V lost 3 bases to trimming and J lost 0 bases; unmatched junction nucleotides: 5. The CDR3 sequence is 15 residues long. Germline V gene lookup returns CDR1 SGHTA and CDR2 FQGNSA.

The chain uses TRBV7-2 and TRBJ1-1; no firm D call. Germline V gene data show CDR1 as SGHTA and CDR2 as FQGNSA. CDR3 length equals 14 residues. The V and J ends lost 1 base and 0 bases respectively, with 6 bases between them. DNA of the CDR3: TGTGCCAGCAGCTTAGGAAGGATGAACACTGAAGCTTTCTTT. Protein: CASSLGRMNTEAFF.

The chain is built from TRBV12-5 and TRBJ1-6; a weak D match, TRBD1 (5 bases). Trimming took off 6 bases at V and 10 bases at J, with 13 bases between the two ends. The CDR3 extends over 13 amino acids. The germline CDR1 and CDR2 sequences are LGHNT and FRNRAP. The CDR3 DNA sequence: TGTGCTAGTGGATTCGGGGGAAGATCACCCCTCCACTTT. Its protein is CASGFGGRSPLHF.

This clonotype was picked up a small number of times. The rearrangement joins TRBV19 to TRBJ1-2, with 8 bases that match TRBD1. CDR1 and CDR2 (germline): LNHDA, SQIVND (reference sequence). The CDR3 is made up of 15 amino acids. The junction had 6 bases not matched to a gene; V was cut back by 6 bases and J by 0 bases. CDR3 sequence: CASRQGQASNYGYTF. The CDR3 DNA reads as TGTGCCAGTAGACAGGGACAGGCATCTAACTATGGCTACACCTTC.

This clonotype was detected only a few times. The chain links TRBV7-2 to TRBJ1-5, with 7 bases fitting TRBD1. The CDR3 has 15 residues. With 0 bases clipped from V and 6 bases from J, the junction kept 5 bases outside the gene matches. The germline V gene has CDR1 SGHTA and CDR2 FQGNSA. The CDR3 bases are TGTGCCAGCAGCTTAGCGGTAGGGGGCCTTCAGCCCCAGCATTTT. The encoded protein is CASSLAVGGLQPQHF.

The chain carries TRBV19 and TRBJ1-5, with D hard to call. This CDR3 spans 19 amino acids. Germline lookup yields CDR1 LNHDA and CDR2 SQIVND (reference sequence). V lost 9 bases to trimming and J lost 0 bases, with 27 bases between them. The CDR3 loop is CARTVGGWEKVHSNQPQHF. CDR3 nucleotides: TGTGCCAGAACGGTTGGTGGCTGGGAGAAGGTTCATAGCAATCAGCCCCAGCATTTT.

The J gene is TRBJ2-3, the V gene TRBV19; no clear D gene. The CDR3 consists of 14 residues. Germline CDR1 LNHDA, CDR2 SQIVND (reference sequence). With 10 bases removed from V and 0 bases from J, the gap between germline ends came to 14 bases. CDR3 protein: CATSPGTSTDTQYF. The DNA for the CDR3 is TGTGCCACCTCACCGGGCACAAGCACAGATACGCAGTATTTT.

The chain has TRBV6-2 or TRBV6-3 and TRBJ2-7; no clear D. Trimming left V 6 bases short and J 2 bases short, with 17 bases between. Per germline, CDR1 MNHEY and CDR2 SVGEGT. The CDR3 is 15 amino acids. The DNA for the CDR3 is TGTGCCAGCAGCCCCGGGCAGACCGGAACCTACGAGCAGTACTTC. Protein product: CASSPGQTGTYEQYF.

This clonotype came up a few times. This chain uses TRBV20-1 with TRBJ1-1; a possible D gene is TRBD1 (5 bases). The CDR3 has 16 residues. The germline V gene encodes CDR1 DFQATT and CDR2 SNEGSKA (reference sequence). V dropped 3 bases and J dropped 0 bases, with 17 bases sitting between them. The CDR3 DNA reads TGCAGTGCTAGGCCTCCCGCGGGGGGTATGAACACTGAAGCTTTCTTT. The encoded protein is CSARPPAGGMNTEAFF.

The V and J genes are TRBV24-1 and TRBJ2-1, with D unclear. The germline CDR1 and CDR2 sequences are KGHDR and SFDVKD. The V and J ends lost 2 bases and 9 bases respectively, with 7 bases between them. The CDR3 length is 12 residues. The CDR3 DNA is TGTGCCACCAGTGATTGGGCTTCTGAGCAGTTCTTC. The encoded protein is CATSDWASEQFF.

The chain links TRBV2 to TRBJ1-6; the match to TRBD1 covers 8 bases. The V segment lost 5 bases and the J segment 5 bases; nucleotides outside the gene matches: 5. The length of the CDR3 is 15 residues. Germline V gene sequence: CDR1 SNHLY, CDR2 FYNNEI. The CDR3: CASSRTGSNNSPLHF. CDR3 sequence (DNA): TGTGCCAGCAGTCGGACAGGGTCAAATAATTCACCCCTCCACTTT. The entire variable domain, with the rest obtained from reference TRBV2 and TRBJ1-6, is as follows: EPEVTQTPSHQVTQMGQEVILRCVPISNHLYFYWYRQILGQKVEFLVSFYNNEISEKSEIFDDQFSVERPDGSNFTLKIRSTKLEDSAMYFCASSRTGSNNSPLHFGNGTRLTVT.

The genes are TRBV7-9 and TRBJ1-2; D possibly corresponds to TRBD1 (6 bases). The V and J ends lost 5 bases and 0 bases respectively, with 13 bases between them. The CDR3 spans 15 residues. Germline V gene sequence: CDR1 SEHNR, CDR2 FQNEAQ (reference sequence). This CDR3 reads CASSLDRSTNYGYTF. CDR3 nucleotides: TGTGCCAGCAGCCTCGACAGGTCCACTAACTATGGCTACACCTTC.

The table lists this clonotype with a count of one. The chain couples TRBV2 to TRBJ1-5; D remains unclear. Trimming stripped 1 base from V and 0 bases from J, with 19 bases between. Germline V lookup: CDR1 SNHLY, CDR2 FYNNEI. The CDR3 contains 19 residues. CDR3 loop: CASSEGRPGVAYSNQPQHF. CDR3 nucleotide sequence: TGTGCCAGCAGTGAAGGGAGACCCGGAGTAGCATATAGCAATCAGCCCCAGCATTTT.

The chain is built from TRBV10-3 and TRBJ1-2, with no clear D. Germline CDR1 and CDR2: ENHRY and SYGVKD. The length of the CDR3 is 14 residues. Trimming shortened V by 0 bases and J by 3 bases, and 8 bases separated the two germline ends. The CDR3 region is CAISESQRHYGYTF. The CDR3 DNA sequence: TGTGCCATCAGTGAGTCCCAGCGTCACTATGGCTACACCTTC.

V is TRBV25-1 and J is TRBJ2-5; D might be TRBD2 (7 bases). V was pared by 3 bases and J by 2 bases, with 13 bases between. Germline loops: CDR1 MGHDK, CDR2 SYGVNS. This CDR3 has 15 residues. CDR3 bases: TGTGCCAGCAGTGATGTAGGGGGGGATCAAGAGACCCAGTACTTC. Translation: CASSDVGGDQETQYF.

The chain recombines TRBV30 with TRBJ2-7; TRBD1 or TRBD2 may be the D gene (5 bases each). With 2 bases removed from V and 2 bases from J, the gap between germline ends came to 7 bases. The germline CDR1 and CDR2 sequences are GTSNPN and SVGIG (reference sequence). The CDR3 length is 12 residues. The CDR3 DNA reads TGTGCCTGGAGTCGAGGGGCCTACGAGCAGTACTTC. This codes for CAWSRGAYEQYF.

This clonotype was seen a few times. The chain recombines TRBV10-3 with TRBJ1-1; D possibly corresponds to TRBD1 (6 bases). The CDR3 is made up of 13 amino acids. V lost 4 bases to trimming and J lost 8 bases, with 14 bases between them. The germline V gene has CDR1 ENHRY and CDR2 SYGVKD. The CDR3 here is CAISGRGESEAFF. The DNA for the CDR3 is TGTGCCATCAGTGGCAGGGGAGAATCGGAAGCTTTCTTT.

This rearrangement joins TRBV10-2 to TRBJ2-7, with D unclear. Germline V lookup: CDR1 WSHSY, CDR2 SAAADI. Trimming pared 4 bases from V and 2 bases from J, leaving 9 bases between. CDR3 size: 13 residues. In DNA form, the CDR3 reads TGCGCCAGCAGTGGTTACGGAGCCTACGAGCAGTACTTC. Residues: CASSGYGAYEQYF.

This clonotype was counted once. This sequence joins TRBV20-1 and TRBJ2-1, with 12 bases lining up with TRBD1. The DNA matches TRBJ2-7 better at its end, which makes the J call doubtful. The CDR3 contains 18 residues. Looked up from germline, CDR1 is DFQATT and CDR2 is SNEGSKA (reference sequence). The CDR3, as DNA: TGCAGTGCTAGAGCCCTCCAAGTGGGACAGGGGGCCAGAAACGAGCAGTACTTC. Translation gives CSARALQVGQGARNEQYF.